This entry lists 25 T cell receptor beta chains sequenced from one sample in a study of cytomegalovirus exposure and HLA in healthy donors (dated by TCRdb to 2016 to 2017). Library creation used the immunoSEQ multiplex PCR assay. For the multiplex PCR, a mixture combining 60 forward primers for TCR Vbeta segments and 13 reverse primers for TCR Jbeta segments was used. TCRdb provides this immuneACCESS table in a form limited to in-frame rearrangements. Some clones are lacking; in checked studies, under half of them reflect an unresolved V gene, and why the rest are absent is not known. A total of tens of thousands of clones appear in this sample, roughly 77% of them only once. About 15% of the sample is taken by the ten largest. The material sequenced was PBMCs. Every receptor here comes from a woman in her thirties or forties in good health and CMV-seropositive.

This clone was counted between two and nine times. This sequence joins TRBV28 and TRBJ1-5; D is ambiguous. CDR1 and CDR2 from the germline V gene are MDHEN and SYDVKM. The CDR3 covers 13 residues. Trimming stripped 2 bases from V and 6 bases from J, with 8 bases between. CDR3 nucleotide sequence: TGTGCCAGCAGTTTAGCTAGGCCTCAGCCCCAGCATTTT. Protein product: CASSLARPQPQHF.

The chain joins TRBV10-3 to TRBJ2-1; 7 nucleotides agree with TRBD2. The junction had 10 bases not matched to a gene; V was cut back by 5 bases and J by 0 bases. The germline gives CDR1 ENHRY, CDR2 SYGVKD. There are 17 residues in the CDR3. The CDR3 DNA reads as TGTGCCATCAGTAGGCTAGCGGCAACACGCTCCTACAATGAGCAGTTCTTC. Protein: CAISRLAATRSYNEQFF.

The chain has TRBV30 and TRBJ2-3; 7 bases are a match to TRBD2. Looked up from germline, CDR1 is GTSNPN and CDR2 is SVGIG (reference sequence). The CDR3 consists of 13 residues. Trimming at V came to 2 bases and at J to 1 base, leaving 0 bases not matched to a gene. CDR3 sequence: CAWSRGGTDTQYF. The CDR3 DNA reads TGTGCCTGGAGTCGGGGGGGCACAGATACGCAGTATTTT.

This sequence joins TRBV7-9 and TRBJ2-1; 7 positions match TRBD2. V was pared by 6 bases and J by 6 bases, with 14 bases of the junction left unmatched. This CDR3 is 16 amino acids long. The germline V gene encodes CDR1 SEHNR and CDR2 FQNEAQ (reference sequence). CDR3 sequence: CASRHPSGLGFNEQFF. CDR3 DNA: TGTGCCAGCAGGCACCCTAGCGGCCTGGGGTTCAATGAGCAGTTCTTC.

The chain links TRBV19 to TRBJ1-2; 7 positions match TRBD1. J was trimmed by 8 bases and V by 2 bases; bases with no gene match: 5. The CDR3 sequence is 13 residues long. Germline CDR1 reads LNHDA; CDR2 reads SQIVND (reference sequence). CDR3 sequence (DNA): TGTGCCAGTAGTATACAGGGGGATCGGGGCTACACCTTC. Protein product: CASSIQGDRGYTF.

The DNA for the CDR3 is TGTGCCAGCAGCTTAGATGGGTATGGAGACAGAACCTACGAAGCTTTCTTT. Residues: CASSLDGYGDRTYEAFF. The gene calls are TRBV11-2 and TRBJ1-1; possibly TRBD1 for D (5 bases). Germline V gene sequence: CDR1 SGHAT, CDR2 FQNNGV. CDR3 length: 17 amino acids. Deletions cut 0 bases from V and 8 bases from J, with 22 bases between.

The rearrangement uses TRBV6-4 and TRBJ2-7; D is uncertain. This CDR3 spans 15 amino acids. CDR1 MRHNA and CDR2 SNTAGT come from the germline V gene. V shed 8 bases and J shed 2 bases, with 19 bases lying between them. CDR3 region: CASVETDDITYEQYF. In nucleotides, the CDR3 is TGTGCCAGCGTCGAAACCGACGACATAACCTACGAGCAGTACTTC.

The chain is built from TRBV7-6 and TRBJ1-1, with D possibly being TRBD1 (6 bases). In germline, CDR1 is SGHVS, CDR2 FNYEAQ. The V gene lost 5 bases and the J gene lost 3 bases, with 16 bases spanning the gap. The CDR3 loop spans 15 amino acids. The CDR3 sequence: CASSPGGGVYTEAFF. The CDR3 DNA reads as TGTGCCAGCAGCCCCGGGGGGGGCGTCTACACTGAAGCTTTCTTT. Drawing the rest from reference TRBV7-6 and TRBJ1-1, the complete variable domain is GAGVSQSPRYKVTKRGQDVALRCDPISGHVSLYWYRQALGQGPEFLTYFNYEAQQDKSGLPNDRFSAERPEGSISTLTIQRTEQRDSAMYRCASSPGGGVYTEAFFGQGTRLTVV.

The table lists this clone with a count of one. The chain joins TRBV30 to TRBJ2-2, with D tentatively TRBD1 (6 bases). The germline CDR1 and CDR2 sequences are GTSNPN and SVGIG (reference sequence). The CDR3 consists of 12 residues. Deletions cut 3 bases from V and 6 bases from J, with 8 bases between. CDR3 coding DNA: TGTGCCTGGAGATGGACAGCCGGGGAGCTGTTTTTT. Amino acids: CAWRWTAGELFF.

In the case of this clone: The junction does not match germline at one end; this may be a read error. This chain uses TRBV7-7 with TRBJ2-5; TRBD1 aligns across 9 bases. The CDR3 sequence is 15 residues long. Germline V gene sequence: CDR1 SSHAT, CDR2 FNYEAQ (reference sequence). The CDR3 sequence is CASSLGTGSQETQYF. In DNA, the CDR3 is TGTGCTAGCAGTCTTGGGACAGGGTCCCAAGAGACCCAGTACTTC.

The chain has TRBV27 and TRBJ2-5; 8 bases agree with TRBD1. CDR3 size: 13 residues. CDR1 MNHEY and CDR2 SMNVEV come from the germline V gene (reference sequence). V shed 8 bases and J 4 bases; nucleotides not matched to a gene: 6. CDR3: CASGRQGRETQYF. In nucleotides, the CDR3 is TGTGCCAGCGGGAGACAGGGGAGAGAGACCCAGTACTTC.

The CDR3 region has the DNA TGTGCCAGCAGTCCGTCGGGGGGGAACACTGAAGCTTTCTTT. Translation gives CASSPSGGNTEAFF. The gene calls are TRBV6-5 and TRBJ1-1; weak D call: TRBD1 (5 bases). With 5 bases removed from V and 1 base from J, the gap between germline ends came to 11 bases. Germline lookup yields CDR1 MNHEY and CDR2 SVGAGI. This CDR3 spans 14 amino acids.

The chain links TRBV7-6 to TRBJ2-2; 14 positions agree with TRBD2. CDR1 and CDR2 from the germline V gene are SGHVS and FNYEAQ. CDR3 length: 19 residues. Trimming cost V 0 bases and J 6 bases; bases outside gene matches: 9. The chain's CDR3 is CASSLAPGLAGDLAGELFF. CDR3 nucleotides: TGTGCCAGCAGCTTAGCGCCGGGACTAGCGGGAGACTTGGCCGGGGAGCTGTTTTTT.

The J gene is TRBJ1-6, the V gene TRBV14; possibly TRBD1 for D (6 bases). V was trimmed by 5 bases and J by 6 bases, leaving 11 bases between them. Germline CDR1 and CDR2: SGHDN and FVKESK. This CDR3 spans 14 amino acids. The CDR3 spells CASSRQATNSPLHF. The CDR3 bases are TGTGCCAGCAGCAGACAGGCGACTAATTCACCCCTCCACTTT.

The gene calls are TRBV18 and TRBJ1-2; perhaps TRBD1 as D (5 bases). The CDR3 has 15 residues. V lost 0 bases and J lost 0, with 8 bases in between. Germline CDR1 reads KGHSH; CDR2 reads LQKENI. In DNA, the CDR3 is TGTGCCAGCTCACCACCGGGGGGGACTAACTATGGCTACACCTTC. Protein product: CASSPPGGTNYGYTF.

V gene TRBV15 combines with J gene TRBJ1-1; TRBD1 matches 10 bases. The junction had 4 bases not matched to a gene; V was cut back by 1 base and J by 5 bases. CDR3 size: 15 residues. CDR1 is LNHNV and CDR2 is YYDKDF in the germline V gene (reference sequence). The CDR3 nucleotides are TGTGCCACCAGCAGAGGGACAGGGGGTAGTACTGAAGCTTTCTTT. Translation: CATSRGTGGSTEAFF.

This sequence joins TRBV14 and TRBJ2-7; possible D gene TRBD1, 5 bases. CDR3 length: 14 residues. Germline V gene sequence: CDR1 SGHDN, CDR2 FVKESK. V gave up 4 bases and J gave up 1 base, with 11 bases separating them. The CDR3 DNA sequence: TGTGCCAGCAGCCTAAGGCCAGGGTCCTACGAGCAGTACTTC. Residues: CASSLRPGSYEQYF.

The sample holds a few counts of this clone. This rearrangement joins TRBV5-4 to TRBJ2-7; 7 bases fit TRBD1. Germline V gene data show CDR1 as SGHNT and CDR2 as YYREEE (reference sequence). V lost 4 bases and J lost 6; bases outside the gene matches: 13. This CDR3 region has 15 residues. CDR3 sequence (DNA): TGTGCCAGCAGCAGCCCGACAGGGCAAGTCGGCGAGCAGTACTTC. Translation gives CASSSPTGQVGEQYF.

The chain links TRBV5-4 to TRBJ1-5, with 9 bases matching TRBD1. With V trimmed by 4 bases and J by 7 bases, 9 bases remained unmatched. CDR1 is SGHNT and CDR2 is YYREEE in the germline V gene (reference sequence). This CDR3 contains 15 residues. As DNA, the CDR3 is TGTGCCAGCAGCACCGGGACAGGGCTTGGACAGCCCCAGCATTTT. The encoded protein is CASSTGTGLGQPQHF.

The chain combines TRBV6-6 with TRBJ2-2; 11 bases are a match to TRBD2. The CDR3 spans 15 residues. Germline CDR1 and CDR2: MNHNY and SVGAGI (reference sequence). Losses at the gene ends were 6 bases for V and 4 bases for J; bases not matched to a gene: 4. CDR3 in amino acids: CASSSTSGSTGELFF. The CDR3 DNA reads as TGTGCCAGCAGCTCTACTAGCGGGAGCACCGGGGAGCTGTTTTTT.

The chain carries TRBV5-1 and TRBJ1-1; possibly TRBD1 for D (5 bases). V was trimmed by 3 bases and J by 6 bases, leaving 18 bases between them. This CDR3 contains 15 residues. CDR1 and CDR2 (germline): SGHRS, YFSETQ. The CDR3 reads CASSSLGGVGSEAFF. The DNA for the CDR3 is TGCGCCAGCAGCTCCCTGGGAGGGGTAGGCTCTGAAGCTTTCTTT.

The gene calls are TRBV7-8 and TRBJ2-1; TRBD2 is a possible D gene (7 bases). V lost 1 base and J lost 4, with 14 bases in between. In germline, CDR1 is SGHVS, CDR2 FQNEAQ. This CDR3 spans 16 amino acids. CDR3 amino acids: CASSLGGGALYNEQFF. CDR3 DNA: TGTGCCAGCAGCTTAGGAGGGGGGGCCTTATACAATGAGCAGTTCTTC.

V usage is TRBV7-9 and J usage is TRBJ2-7, with a weak D call TRBD1 (6 bases). The CDR3 is 15 residues long. The V gene lost 4 bases and the J gene lost 2 bases, with 15 bases spanning the gap. Germline V CDR1 and CDR2: SEHNR, FQNEAQ (reference sequence). Written as DNA, the CDR3 is TGTGCCAGCAGCTCCACAGGGTCCTCCCCCTACGAGCAGTACTTC. Protein sequence: CASSSTGSSPYEQYF.

The chain is built from TRBV10-3 and TRBJ1-1; the D is unclear. Trimming took 0 bases from V and 5 from J, leaving 10 bases between them. CDR1 is ENHRY, CDR2 SYGVKD, per germline. There are 14 residues in the CDR3. CDR3 region: CAISESDGRTEAFF. The CDR3, as DNA: TGTGCCATCAGTGAGTCGGACGGGAGGACTGAAGCTTTCTTT.

In regard to this clone: A read error may account for a junction end that differs from germline. V is TRBV7-7 and J is TRBJ2-5; 8 bases match TRBD1. CDR3 length: 14 residues. The germline gives CDR1 SSHAT, CDR2 FNYEAQ (reference sequence). CDR3 nucleotide sequence: TGTGCTAGCAGCTCGCGGACAGGGAGGGAGACCCAGTACTTC. Translation: CASSSRTGRETQYF.